This T cell receptor beta chain was identified during a study of T cell changes during pregnancy in multiple sclerosis. Only a few counts were recorded for this clone. The method was immunoSEQ multiplex PCR; TCRdb's version includes in-frame clones alone and lacks a portion of them. The sample yields about 45,000 clones, more than 75% seen once. The germline V gene has CDR1 SGHAT and CDR2 FQNNGV. Trimming took 2 bases from V and 4 from J; bases not matched to a gene: 3. CDR3 size: 15 residues. Sequencing used PBMCs (not recorded whether the cells were cultured). The V gene is TRBV11-2, the J gene TRBJ2-5, with TRBD2 matching over 11 bases. The source is a female donor with multiple sclerosis, enrolled in a pregnancy study. CDR3 amino acids: CASSLLAGGLETQYF. CDR3 DNA sequence: TGTGCCAGCAGCTTATTAGCGGGAGGGTTAGAGACCCAGTACTTC. Drawing the rest from reference TRBV11-2 and TRBJ2-5, the complete variable domain is EAGVAQSPRYKIIEKRQSVAFWCNPISGHATLYWYQQILGQGPKLLIQFQNNGVVDDSQLPKDRFSAERLKGVDSTLKIQPAKLEDSAVYLCASSLLAGGLETQYFGPGTRLLVL.